These 8 T cell receptor beta chains share one sample of origin, sequenced in a study of vaccination effects on CD4 cells after COVID-19. Their cognate antigens are unknown. ViraFEST assay sequencing came after antigen-specific CD4+ T cells were expanded with viral peptide pools. It was after 10 days of culture that CD4+ T cells were isolated. Documented for the person is a PCR-confirmed SARS-CoV-2 infection occurring between March and December 2020. The repertoire was sequenced with immunoSEQ multiplex PCR; TCRdb's copy has only in-frame clones and lacks some. The top ten clones hold approximately 33% of a sample with 30,000 to 40,000 clones, 73% of them seen once. Sequencing was performed on CD4+ T cells from PBMCs cultured with a peptide pool, taken before COVID-19 vaccination. The receptors come from a human donor who had a prior SARS-CoV-2 infection.

The V and J genes are TRBV7-6 and TRBJ2-5; weak D call: TRBD2 (6 bases). From germline, CDR1 is SGHVS and CDR2 FNYEAQ. V gave up 5 bases and J gave up 1 base, with 8 bases separating them. The CDR3 sequence is 13 residues long. The CDR3 DNA reads TGTGCCAGCAGCGGGGGGACCCAAGAGACCCAGTACTTC. The encoded protein is CASSGGTQETQYF.

The V gene is TRBV9, the J gene TRBJ1-6, with TRBD1 as a possible D gene (6 bases). CDR3 length equals 14 residues. Trimming removed 0 bases from V and 8 bases from J, with 9 bases in between. Germline V gives CDR1 SGDLS, CDR2 YYNGEE. The CDR3: CASSVEGGDSPLHF. The CDR3 bases are TGTGCCAGCAGCGTAGAGGGGGGGGATTCACCCCTCCACTTT.

CDR3 amino acids: CASSQDRPTSGNTIYF. The CDR3 region has the DNA TGTGCCAGCAGTCAAGACAGGCCGACCTCTGGAAACACCATATATTTT. This chain links TRBV2 with TRBJ1-3, with a possible D match to TRBD1 (6 bases). Germline V gene lookup returns CDR1 SNHLY and CDR2 FYNNEI. Trimming stripped 5 bases from V and 0 bases from J, with 14 bases between. The CDR3 sequence is 16 residues long.

The chain combines TRBV7-9 with TRBJ2-2, with D tentatively TRBD1 or TRBD2 (5 bases each). Trimming took 3 bases from V and 0 from J, leaving 8 bases between them. The CDR3 is 15 residues long. Germline V CDR1 and CDR2: SEHNR, FQNEAQ (reference sequence). The CDR3 here is CASSFRGPNTGELFF. DNA of the CDR3: TGTGCCAGCAGCTTCCGGGGCCCGAACACCGGGGAGCTGTTTTTT.

The chain uses TRBV4-2 and TRBJ2-2, with 10 nucleotides matching TRBD2. The CDR3 sequence is 16 residues long. Trimming took 11 bases from V and 1 from J; bases not matched to a gene: 10. Germline loops: CDR1 LGHNA, CDR2 YNFKEQ. The CDR3 bases are TGTGCCGCGGGGCGGCCTAGCGGGAGGAACACCGGGGAGCTGTTTTTT. Amino acids: CAAGRPSGRNTGELFF.

The chain joins TRBV4-2 to TRBJ1-1, with 7 bases that match TRBD1. Trimming cost V 1 base and J 3 bases; bases outside gene matches: 2. The CDR3 totals 14 residues. Germline V gene lookup returns CDR1 LGHNA and CDR2 YNFKEQ. CDR3 nucleotide sequence: TGTGCCAGCAGCCAAGGGACAGGTCACACTGAAGCTTTCTTT. This translates into CASSQGTGHTEAFF.

This clone was found a few times. The rearrangement links TRBV2 to TRBJ1-6, with 7 bases lining up with TRBD1. Germline loops: CDR1 SNHLY, CDR2 FYNNEI. The CDR3 extends over 14 amino acids. V gave up 11 bases and J gave up 6 bases; unmatched junction bases: 10. The CDR3 loop reads CALMKGQPNSPLHF. The CDR3 DNA sequence: TGTGCCCTTATGAAGGGACAGCCTAATTCACCCCTCCACTTT.

The chain uses TRBV5-4 and TRBJ2-7, with D hard to call. V gave up 0 bases and J gave up 3 bases, with 13 bases separating them. The length of the CDR3 is 15 residues. Germline CDR1 SGHNT, CDR2 YYREEE (reference sequence). The CDR3 region is CASSLETGPDYEQYF. CDR3 DNA: TGTGCCAGCAGCTTGGAGACCGGGCCAGACTACGAGCAGTACTTC.